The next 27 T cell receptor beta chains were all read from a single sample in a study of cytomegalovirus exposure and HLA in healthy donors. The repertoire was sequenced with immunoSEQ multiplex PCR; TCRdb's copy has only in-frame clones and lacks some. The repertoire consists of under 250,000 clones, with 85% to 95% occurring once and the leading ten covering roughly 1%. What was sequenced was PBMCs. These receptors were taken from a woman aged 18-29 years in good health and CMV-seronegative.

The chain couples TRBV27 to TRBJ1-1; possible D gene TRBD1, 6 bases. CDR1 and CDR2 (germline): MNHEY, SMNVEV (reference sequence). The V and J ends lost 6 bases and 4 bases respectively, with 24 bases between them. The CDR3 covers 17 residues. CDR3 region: CASRFRGVGQSSTEAFF. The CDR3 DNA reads TGTGCCAGCAGGTTCCGAGGAGTAGGACAGTCGAGCACTGAAGCTTTCTTT.

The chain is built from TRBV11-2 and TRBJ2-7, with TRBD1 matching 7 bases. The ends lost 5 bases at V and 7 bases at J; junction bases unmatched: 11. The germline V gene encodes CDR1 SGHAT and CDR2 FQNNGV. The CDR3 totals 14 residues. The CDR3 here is CASSKTGVGKEQYF. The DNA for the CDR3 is TGTGCCAGCAGCAAAACAGGGGTCGGTAAAGAGCAGTACTTC. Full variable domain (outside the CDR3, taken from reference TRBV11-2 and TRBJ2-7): EAGVAQSPRYKIIEKRQSVAFWCNPISGHATLYWYQQILGQGPKLLIQFQNNGVVDDSQLPKDRFSAERLKGVDSTLKIQPAKLEDSAVYLCASSKTGVGKEQYFGPGTRLTVT.

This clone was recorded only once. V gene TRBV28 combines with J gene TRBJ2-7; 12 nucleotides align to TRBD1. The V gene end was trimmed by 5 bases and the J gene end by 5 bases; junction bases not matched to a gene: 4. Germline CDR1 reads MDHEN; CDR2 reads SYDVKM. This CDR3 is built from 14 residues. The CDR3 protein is CASSPGQGAHEQYF. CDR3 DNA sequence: TGTGCCAGCAGTCCGGGACAGGGGGCACACGAGCAGTACTTC.

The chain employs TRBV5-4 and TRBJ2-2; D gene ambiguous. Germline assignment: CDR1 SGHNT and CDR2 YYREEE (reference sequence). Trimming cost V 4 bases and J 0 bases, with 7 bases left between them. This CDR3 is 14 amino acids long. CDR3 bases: TGTGCCAGCAGCCCCCGGGCGAACACCGGGGAGCTGTTTTTT. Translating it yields CASSPRANTGELFF.

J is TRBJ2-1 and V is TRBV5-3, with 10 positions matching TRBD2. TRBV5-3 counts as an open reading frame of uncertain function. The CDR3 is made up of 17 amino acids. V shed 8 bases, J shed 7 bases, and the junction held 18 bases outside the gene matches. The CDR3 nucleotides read TGTGCCAGTCCGACAATCGGTAGCGGGAGGTTCGGGAATGAGCAGTTCTTC. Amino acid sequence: CASPTIGSGRFGNEQFF.

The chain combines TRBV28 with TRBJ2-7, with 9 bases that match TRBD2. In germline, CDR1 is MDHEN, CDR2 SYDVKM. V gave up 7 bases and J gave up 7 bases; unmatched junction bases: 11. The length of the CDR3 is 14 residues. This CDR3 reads CASIPGLATREQYF. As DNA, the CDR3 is TGTGCCAGCATTCCGGGACTAGCTACTCGGGAGCAGTACTTC.

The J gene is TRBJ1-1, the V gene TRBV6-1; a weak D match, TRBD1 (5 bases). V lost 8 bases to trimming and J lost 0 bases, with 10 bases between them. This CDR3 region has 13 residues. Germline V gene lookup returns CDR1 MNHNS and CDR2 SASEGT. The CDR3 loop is CASVPDMNTEAFF. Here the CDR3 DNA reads TGTGCCAGCGTTCCGGACATGAACACTGAAGCTTTCTTT.

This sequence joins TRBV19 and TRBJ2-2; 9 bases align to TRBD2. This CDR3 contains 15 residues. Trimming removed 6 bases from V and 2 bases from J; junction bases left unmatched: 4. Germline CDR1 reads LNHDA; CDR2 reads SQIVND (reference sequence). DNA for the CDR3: TGTGCCAGTAGCCAGACTAGCGGAAACACCGGGGAGCTGTTTTTT. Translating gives CASSQTSGNTGELFF.

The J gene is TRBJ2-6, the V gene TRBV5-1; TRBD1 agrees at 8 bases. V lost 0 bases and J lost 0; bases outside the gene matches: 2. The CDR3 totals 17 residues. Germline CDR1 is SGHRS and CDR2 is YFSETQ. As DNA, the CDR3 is TGCGCCAGCAGCTTGGGGACAGGGAGCTCTGGGGCCAACGTCCTGACTTTC. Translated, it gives CASSLGTGSSGANVLTF. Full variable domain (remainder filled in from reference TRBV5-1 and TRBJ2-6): KAGVTQTPRYLIKTRGQQVTLSCSPISGHRSVSWYQQTPGQGLQFLFEYFSETQRNKGNFPGRFSGRQFSNSRSEMNVSTLELGDSALYLCASSLGTGSSGANVLTFGAGSRLTVL.

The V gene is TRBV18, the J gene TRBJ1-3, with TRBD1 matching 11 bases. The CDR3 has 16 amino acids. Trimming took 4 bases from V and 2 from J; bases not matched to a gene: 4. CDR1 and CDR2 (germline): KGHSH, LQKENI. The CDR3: CASSRTGGAPGNTIYF. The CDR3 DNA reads TGTGCCAGCTCACGGACAGGGGGCGCCCCTGGAAACACCATATATTTT. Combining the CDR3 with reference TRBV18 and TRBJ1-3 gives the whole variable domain NAGVMQNPRHLVRRRGQEARLRCSPMKGHSHVYWYRQLPEEGLKFMVYLQKENIIDESGMPKERFSAEFPKEGPSILRIQQVVRGDSAAYFCASSRTGGAPGNTIYFGEGSWLTVV.

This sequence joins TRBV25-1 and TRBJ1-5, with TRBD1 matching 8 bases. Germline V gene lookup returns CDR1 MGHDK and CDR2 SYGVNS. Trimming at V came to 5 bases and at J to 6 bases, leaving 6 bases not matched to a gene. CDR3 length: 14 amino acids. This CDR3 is CASSSDRVGQPQHF. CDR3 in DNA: TGTGCCAGCAGTTCGGACAGGGTAGGTCAGCCCCAGCATTTT.

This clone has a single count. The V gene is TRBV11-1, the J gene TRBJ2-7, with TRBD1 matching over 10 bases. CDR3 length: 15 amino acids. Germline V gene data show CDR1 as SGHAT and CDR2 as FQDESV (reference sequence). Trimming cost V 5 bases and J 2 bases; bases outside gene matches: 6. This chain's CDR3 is CASSTSGTGAYEQYF. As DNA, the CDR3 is TGTGCCAGCAGCACATCCGGGACAGGGGCCTACGAGCAGTACTTC.

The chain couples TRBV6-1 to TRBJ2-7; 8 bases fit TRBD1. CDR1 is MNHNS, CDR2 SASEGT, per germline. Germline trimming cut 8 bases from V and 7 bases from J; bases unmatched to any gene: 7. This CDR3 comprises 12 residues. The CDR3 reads CASFWTGREQYF. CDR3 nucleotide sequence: TGTGCCAGCTTCTGGACAGGGAGGGAGCAGTACTTC.

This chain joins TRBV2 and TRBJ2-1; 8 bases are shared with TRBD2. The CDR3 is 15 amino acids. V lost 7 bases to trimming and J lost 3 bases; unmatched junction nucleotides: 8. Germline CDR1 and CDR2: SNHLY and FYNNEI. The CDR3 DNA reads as TGTGCCAGCAAACTGGGCGCGGGAGGCTACAATGAGCAGTTCTTC. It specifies CASKLGAGGYNEQFF.

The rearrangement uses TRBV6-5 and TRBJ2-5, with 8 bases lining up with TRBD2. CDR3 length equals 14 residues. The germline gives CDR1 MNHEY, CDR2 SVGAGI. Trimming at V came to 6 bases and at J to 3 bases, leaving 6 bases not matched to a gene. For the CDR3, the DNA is TGTGCCAGCAGCCTGGGGACTAGGAAAGAGACCCAGTACTTC. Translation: CASSLGTRKETQYF.

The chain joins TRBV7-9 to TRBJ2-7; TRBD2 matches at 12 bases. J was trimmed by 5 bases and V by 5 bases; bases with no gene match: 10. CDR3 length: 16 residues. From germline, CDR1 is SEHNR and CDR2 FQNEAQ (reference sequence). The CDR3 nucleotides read TGTGCCAGCAGCGCCAGACTAGCGGGAGTGGTCGACGAGCAGTACTTC. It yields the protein CASSARLAGVVDEQYF.

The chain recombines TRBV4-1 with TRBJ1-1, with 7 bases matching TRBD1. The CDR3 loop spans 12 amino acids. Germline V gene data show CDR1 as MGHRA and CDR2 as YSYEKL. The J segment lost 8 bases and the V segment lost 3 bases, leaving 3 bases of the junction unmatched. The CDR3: CASSHNRGEAFF. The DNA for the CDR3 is TGCGCCAGCAGCCATAACAGGGGAGAAGCTTTCTTT.

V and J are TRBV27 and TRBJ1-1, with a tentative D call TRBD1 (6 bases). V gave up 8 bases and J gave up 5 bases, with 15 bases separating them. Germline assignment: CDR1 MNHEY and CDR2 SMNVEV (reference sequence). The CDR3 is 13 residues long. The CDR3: CASRLPGVTEAFF. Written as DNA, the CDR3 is TGTGCCAGCCGACTCCCAGGGGTTACTGAAGCTTTCTTT.

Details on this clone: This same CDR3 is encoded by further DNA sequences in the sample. CDR3 DNA: TGCGCCAGCAGCCTCGGACTAGCGGGAACAAATTCTTACGAGCAGTACTTC. This gives the protein CASSLGLAGTNSYEQYF. V is TRBV5-1 and J is TRBJ2-7; 12 nucleotides match TRBD2. Germline loops: CDR1 SGHRS, CDR2 YFSETQ. This CDR3 has 17 residues. Trimming removed 4 bases from V and 4 bases from J; junction bases left unmatched: 12.

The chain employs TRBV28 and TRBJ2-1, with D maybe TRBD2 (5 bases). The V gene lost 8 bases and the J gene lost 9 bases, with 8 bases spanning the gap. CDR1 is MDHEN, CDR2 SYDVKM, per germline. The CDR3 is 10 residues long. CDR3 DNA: TGTGCCAGCGCACGGGGTGAGCAGTTCTTC. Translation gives CASARGEQFF.

The CDR3 region is CASSVGNYEQYF. DNA of the CDR3: TGTGCCAGCAGCGTAGGTAACTACGAGCAGTACTTC. J is TRBJ2-7 and V is TRBV9, with D unclear. Germline CDR1 and CDR2: SGDLS and YYNGEE. The CDR3 runs 12 residues. V gave up 0 bases and J gave up 3 bases, with 4 bases separating them. Looking up the rest from reference TRBV9 and TRBJ2-7 gives the full variable domain: DSGVTQTPKHLITATGQRVTLRCSPRSGDLSVYWYQQSLDQGLQFLIQYYNGEERAKGNILERFSAQQFPDLHSELNLSSLELGDSALYFCASSVGNYEQYFGPGTRLTVT.

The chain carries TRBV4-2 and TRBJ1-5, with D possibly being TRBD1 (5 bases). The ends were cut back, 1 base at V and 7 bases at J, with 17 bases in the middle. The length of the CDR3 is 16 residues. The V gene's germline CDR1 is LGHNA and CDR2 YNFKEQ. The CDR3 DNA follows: TGTGCCAGCAGCCAAGTTATAGGTCCGGGGGAACAGCCCCAGCATTTT. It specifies CASSQVIGPGEQPQHF.

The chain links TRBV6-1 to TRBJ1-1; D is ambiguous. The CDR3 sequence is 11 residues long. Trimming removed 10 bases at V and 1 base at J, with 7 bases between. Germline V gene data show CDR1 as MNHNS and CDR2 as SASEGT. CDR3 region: CATVRNTEAFF. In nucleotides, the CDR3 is TGTGCCACCGTTCGGAACACTGAAGCTTTCTTT.

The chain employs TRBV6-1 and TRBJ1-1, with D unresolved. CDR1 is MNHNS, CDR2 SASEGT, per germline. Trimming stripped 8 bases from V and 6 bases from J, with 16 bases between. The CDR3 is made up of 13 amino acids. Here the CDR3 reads CASESGVKAEAFF. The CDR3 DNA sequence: TGTGCCAGCGAGAGTGGAGTTAAAGCTGAAGCTTTCTTT.

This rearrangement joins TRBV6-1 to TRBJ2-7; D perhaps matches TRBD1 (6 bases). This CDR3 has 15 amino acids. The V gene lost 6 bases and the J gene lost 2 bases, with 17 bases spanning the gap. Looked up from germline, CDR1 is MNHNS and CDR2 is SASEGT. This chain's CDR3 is CASRARRDITYEQYF. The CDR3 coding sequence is TGTGCCAGCAGGGCAAGACGGGACATCACCTACGAGCAGTACTTC.

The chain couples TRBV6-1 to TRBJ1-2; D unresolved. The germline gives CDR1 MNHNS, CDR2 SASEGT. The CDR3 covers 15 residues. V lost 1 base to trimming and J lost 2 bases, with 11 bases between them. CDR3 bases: TGTGCCAGCAGTGAAGGTCCCGCGACAAACTATGGCTACACCTTC. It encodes CASSEGPATNYGYTF.

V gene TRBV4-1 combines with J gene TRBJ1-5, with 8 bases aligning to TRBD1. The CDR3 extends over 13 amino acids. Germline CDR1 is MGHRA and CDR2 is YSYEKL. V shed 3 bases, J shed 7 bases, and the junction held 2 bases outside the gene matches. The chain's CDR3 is CASSQDRDQPQHF. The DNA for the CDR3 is TGCGCCAGCAGCCAGGACAGGGACCAGCCCCAGCATTTT.